This T cell receptor beta chain was identified during a study of blood T cell repertoires in COVID-19. Study in general: Acute-phase and convalescent COVID-19 samples originated in the United States, Italy and Spain. The analysed material was cDNA or gDNA that came from T cells, B-cell-depleted T cells, or PBMCs.

The CDR3 is 13 residues long. V dropped 8 bases and J dropped 6 bases, with 20 bases sitting between them. Germline V gives CDR1 GTSNPN, CDR2 SVGIG (reference sequence). In the original analysis: Reference gene primer amplification in the assay estimated nucleated cell counts. Libraries were prepared by immunoSEQ multiplex PCR; TCRdb keeps only in-frame clonotypes and omits some of them. D and trimming come from the DNA, and the V and J calls and clone size come from that table. In the table there are 140,000 or so clones, roughly 84% of which are singletons. Recruited during active infection, patients (from Seattle) were subsequently followed longitudinally.

This receptor was taken from a man aged 25-45 years with COVID-19, enrolled during active disease. Sequenced: peripheral blood. V and J are TRBV30 and TRBJ2-7, with a possible D match to TRBD2 (5 bases). CDR3 sequence: CALREGRSGEQYF. The CDR3 bases are TGTGCCCTACGAGAGGGCCGGTCTGGCGAGCAGTACTTC.